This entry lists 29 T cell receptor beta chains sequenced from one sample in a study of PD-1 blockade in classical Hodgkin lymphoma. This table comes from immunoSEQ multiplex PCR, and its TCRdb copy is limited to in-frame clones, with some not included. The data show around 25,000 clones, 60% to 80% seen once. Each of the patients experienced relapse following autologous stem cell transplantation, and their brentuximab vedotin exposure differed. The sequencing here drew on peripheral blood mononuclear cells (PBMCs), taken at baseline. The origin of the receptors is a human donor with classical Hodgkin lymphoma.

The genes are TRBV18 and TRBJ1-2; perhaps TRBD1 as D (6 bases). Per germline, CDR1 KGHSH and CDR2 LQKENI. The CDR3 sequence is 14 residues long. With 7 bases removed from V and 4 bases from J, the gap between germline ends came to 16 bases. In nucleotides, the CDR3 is TGTGCCAGCTTCACCAGGGTGACAGGCTATGGCTACACCTTC. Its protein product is CASFTRVTGYGYTF.

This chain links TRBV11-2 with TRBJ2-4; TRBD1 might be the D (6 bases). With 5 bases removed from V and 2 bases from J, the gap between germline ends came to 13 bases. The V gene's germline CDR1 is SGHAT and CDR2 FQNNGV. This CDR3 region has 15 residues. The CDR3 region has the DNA TGTGCCAGCAGCCAAGAACAGGGAACCAAAAACATTCAGTACTTC. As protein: CASSQEQGTKNIQYF. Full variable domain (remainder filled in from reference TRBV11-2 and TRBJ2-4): EAGVAQSPRYKIIEKRQSVAFWCNPISGHATLYWYQQILGQGPKLLIQFQNNGVVDDSQLPKDRFSAERLKGVDSTLKIQPAKLEDSAVYLCASSQEQGTKNIQYFGAGTRLSVL.

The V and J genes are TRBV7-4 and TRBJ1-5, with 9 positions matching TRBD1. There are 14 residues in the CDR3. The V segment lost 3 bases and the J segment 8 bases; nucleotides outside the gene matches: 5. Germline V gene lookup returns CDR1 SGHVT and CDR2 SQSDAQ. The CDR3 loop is CASSLGTGFEPQHF. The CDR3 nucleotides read TGTGCCAGCAGCTTGGGGACAGGGTTTGAGCCCCAGCATTTT.

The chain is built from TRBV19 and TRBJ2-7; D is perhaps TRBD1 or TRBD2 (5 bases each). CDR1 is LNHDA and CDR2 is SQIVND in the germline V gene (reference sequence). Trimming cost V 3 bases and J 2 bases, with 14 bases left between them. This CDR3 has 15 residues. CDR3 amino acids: CASSITRDAAYEQYF. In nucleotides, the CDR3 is TGTGCCAGTAGTATTACCCGGGACGCTGCCTACGAGCAGTACTTC.

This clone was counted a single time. The CDR3 loop is CASSLRTGGVHEQYF. CDR3 bases: TGTGCCAGCAGCTTGAGAACAGGGGGCGTCCACGAGCAGTACTTC. The chain carries TRBV7-6 and TRBJ2-7; 9 positions agree with TRBD1. Per germline, CDR1 SGHVS and CDR2 FNYEAQ. The CDR3 has 15 amino acids. With 3 bases clipped from V and 5 bases from J, the junction kept 8 bases outside the gene matches.

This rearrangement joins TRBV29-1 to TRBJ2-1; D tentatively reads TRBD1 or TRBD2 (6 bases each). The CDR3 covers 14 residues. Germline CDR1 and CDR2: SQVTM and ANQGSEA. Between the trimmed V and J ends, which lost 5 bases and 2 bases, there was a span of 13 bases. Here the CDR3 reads CSVNGGTTYNEQFF. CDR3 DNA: TGCAGCGTTAATGGCGGGACAACCTACAATGAGCAGTTCTTC.

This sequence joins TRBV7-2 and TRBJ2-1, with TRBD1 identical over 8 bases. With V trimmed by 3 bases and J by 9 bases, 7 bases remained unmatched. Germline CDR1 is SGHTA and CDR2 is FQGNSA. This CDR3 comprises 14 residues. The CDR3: CASSFEGRGREQFF. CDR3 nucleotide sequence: TGTGCCAGCAGCTTCGAGGGCAGGGGGCGTGAGCAGTTCTTC.

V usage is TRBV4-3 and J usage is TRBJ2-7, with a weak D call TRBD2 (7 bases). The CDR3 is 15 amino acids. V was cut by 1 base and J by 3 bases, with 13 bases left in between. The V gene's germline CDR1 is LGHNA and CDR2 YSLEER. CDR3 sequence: CASSQVGGGYYEQYF. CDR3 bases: TGCGCCAGCAGCCAAGTGGGGGGGGGCTACTACGAGCAGTACTTC.

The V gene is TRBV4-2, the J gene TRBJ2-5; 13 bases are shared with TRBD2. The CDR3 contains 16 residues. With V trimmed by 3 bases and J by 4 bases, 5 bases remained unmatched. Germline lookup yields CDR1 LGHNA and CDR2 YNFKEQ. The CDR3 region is CASSHKTSGGRETQYF. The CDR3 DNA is TGTGCCAGCAGCCACAAGACTAGCGGGGGGAGAGAGACCCAGTACTTC.

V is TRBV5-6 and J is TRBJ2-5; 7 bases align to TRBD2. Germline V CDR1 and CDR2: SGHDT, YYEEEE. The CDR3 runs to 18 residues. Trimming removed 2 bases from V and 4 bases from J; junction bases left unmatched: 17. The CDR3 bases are TGTGCCAGCAGCTTTCGAAGGTCCGGGACTACCCGGGGAGAGACCCAGTACTTC. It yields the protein CASSFRRSGTTRGETQYF.

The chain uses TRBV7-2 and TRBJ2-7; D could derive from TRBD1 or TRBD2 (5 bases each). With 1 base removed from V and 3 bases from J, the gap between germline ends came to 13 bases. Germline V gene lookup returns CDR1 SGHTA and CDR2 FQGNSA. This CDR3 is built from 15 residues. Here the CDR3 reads CASSLVGDGDYEQYF. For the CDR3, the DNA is TGTGCCAGCAGCTTAGTAGGGGACGGGGACTACGAGCAGTACTTC.

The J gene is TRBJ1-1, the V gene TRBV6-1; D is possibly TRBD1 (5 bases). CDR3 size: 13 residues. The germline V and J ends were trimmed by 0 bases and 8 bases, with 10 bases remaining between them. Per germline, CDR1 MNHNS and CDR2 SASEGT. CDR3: CASSEARAGEAFF. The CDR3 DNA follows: TGTGCCAGCAGTGAAGCCAGGGCGGGAGAAGCTTTCTTT.

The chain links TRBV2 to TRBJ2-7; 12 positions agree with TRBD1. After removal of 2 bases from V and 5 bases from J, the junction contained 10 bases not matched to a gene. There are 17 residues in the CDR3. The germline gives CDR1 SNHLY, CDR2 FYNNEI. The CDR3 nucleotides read TGTGCCAGCAGTGAACATCCTCCGGGACAGGGGGCTGACGAGCAGTACTTC. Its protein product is CASSEHPPGQGADEQYF.

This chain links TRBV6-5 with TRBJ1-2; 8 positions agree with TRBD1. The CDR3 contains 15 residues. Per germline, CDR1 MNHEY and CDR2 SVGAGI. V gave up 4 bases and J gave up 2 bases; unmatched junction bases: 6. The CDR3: CASSSLTGANYGYTF. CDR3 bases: TGTGCCAGCAGTTCCCTGACAGGGGCCAACTATGGCTACACCTTC.

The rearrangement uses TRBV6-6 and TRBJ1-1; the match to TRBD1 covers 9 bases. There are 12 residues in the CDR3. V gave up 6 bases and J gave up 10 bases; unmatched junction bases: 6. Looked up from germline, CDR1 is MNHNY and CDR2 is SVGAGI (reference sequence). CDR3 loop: CASSTGGGVAFF. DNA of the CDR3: TGTGCCAGCAGCACAGGGGGCGGGGTAGCTTTCTTT.

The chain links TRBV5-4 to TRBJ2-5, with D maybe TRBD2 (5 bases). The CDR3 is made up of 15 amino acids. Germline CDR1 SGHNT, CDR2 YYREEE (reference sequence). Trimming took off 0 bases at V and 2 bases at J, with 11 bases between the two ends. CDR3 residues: CASSLAGRLQETQYF. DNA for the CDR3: TGTGCCAGCAGCTTGGCGGGGAGATTGCAAGAGACCCAGTACTTC.

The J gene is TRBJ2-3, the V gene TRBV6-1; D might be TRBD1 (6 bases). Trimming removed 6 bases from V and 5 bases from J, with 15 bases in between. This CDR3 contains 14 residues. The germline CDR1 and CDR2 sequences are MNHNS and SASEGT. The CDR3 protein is CASRKTGAIDTQYF. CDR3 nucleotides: TGTGCCAGCAGGAAGACAGGAGCCATAGATACGCAGTATTTT.

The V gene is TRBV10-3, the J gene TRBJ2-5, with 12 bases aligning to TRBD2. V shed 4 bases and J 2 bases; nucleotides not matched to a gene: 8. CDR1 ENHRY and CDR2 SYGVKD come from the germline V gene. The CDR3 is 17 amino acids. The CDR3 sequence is CAISGLTSGGNQETQYF. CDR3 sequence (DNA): TGTGCCATCAGTGGACTCACTAGCGGGGGGAATCAAGAGACCCAGTACTTC.

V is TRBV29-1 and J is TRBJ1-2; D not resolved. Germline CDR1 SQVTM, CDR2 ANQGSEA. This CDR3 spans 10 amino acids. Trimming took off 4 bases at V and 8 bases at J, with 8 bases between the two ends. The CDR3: CSVVGEGYTF. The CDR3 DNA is TGCAGCGTTGTTGGGGAAGGCTACACCTTC.

The CDR3 DNA sequence: TGTGCCAGTAGTATAAATTTTGGGACAGTCTACGAGCAGTACTTC. It encodes CASSINFGTVYEQYF. This rearrangement joins TRBV19 to TRBJ2-7, with TRBD1 matching 7 bases. J lost 3 bases, V lost 2 bases, and 7 bases had no gene match. CDR1 is LNHDA and CDR2 is SQIVND in the germline V gene (reference sequence). This CDR3 is built from 15 residues. The entire variable domain, with the rest obtained from reference TRBV19 and TRBJ2-7, is as follows: DGGITQSPKYLFRKEGQNVTLSCEQNLNHDAMYWYRQDPGQGLRLIYYSQIVNDFQKGDIAEGYSVSREKKESFPLTVTSAQKNPTAFYLCASSINFGTVYEQYFGPGTRLTVT.

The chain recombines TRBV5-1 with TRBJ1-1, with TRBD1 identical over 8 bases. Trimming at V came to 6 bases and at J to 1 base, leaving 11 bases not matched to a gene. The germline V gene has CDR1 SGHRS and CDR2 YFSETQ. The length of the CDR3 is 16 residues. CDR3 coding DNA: TGCGCCAGCACCATCTCAAATCAGGGGGCGAACACTGAAGCTTTCTTT. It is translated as CASTISNQGANTEAFF.

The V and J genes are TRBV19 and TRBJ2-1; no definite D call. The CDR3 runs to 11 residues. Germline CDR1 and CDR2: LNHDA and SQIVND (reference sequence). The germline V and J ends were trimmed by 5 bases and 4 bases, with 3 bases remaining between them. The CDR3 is CASSVYNEQFF. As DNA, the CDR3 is TGTGCCAGTAGTGTGTACAATGAGCAGTTCTTC.

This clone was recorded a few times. This CDR3 is CSMLIGNTIYF. CDR3 sequence (DNA): TGCAGCATGCTAATCGGAAACACCATATATTTT. The chain couples TRBV29-1 to TRBJ1-3; D is undetermined. Trimming took off 8 bases at V and 4 bases at J, with 9 bases between the two ends. Germline V CDR1 and CDR2: SQVTM, ANQGSEA. The CDR3 totals 11 residues.

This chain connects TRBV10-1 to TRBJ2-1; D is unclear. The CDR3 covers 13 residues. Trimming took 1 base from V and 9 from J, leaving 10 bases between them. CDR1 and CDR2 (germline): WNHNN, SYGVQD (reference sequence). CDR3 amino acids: CASSEWIKSEQFF. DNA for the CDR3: TGCGCCAGCAGTGAGTGGATAAAGAGTGAGCAGTTCTTC.

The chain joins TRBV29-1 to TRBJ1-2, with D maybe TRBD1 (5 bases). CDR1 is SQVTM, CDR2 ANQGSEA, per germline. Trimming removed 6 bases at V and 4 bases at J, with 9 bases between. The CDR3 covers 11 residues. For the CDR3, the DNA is TGCAGCGTCCCGGGGGGCTATGGCTACACCTTC. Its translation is CSVPGGYGYTF.

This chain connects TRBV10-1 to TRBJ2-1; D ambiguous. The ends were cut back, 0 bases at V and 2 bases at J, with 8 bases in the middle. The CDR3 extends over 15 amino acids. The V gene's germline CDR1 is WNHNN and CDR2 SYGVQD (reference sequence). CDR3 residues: CASSESNGPYNEQFF. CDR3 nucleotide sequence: TGCGCCAGCAGTGAGTCGAATGGGCCCTACAATGAGCAGTTCTTC.

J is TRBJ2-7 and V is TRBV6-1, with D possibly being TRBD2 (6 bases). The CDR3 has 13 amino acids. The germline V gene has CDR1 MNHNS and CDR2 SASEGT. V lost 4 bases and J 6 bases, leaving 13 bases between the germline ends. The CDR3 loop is CASSGVTSSEQYF. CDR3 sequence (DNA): TGTGCCAGCAGTGGAGTTACTAGCTCCGAGCAGTACTTC.

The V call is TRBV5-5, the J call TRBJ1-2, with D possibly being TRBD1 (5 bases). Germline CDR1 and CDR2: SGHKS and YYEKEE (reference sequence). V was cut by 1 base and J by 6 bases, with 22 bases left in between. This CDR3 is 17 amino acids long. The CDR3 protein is CASSLRLIGALGDGYTF. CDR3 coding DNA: TGTGCCAGCAGCTTGCGGTTAATCGGGGCGTTAGGGGATGGCTACACCTTC.

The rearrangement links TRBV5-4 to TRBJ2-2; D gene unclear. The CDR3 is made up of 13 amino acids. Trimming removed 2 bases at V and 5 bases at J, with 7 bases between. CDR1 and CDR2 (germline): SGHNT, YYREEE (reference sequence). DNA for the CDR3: TGTGCCAGCAGCTTTGAGGTAACCGGGGAGCTGTTTTTT. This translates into CASSFEVTGELFF.